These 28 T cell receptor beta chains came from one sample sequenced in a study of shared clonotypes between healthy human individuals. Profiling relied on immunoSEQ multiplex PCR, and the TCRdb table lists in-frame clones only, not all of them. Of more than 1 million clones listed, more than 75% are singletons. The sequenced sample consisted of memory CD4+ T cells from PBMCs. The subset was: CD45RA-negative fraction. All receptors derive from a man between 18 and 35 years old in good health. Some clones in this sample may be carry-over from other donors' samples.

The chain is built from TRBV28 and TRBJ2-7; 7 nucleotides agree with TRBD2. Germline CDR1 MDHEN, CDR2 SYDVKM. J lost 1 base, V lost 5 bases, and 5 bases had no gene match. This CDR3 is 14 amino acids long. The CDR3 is CASSHHSGSYEQYF. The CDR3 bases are TGTGCCAGCAGTCACCATAGCGGGTCCTACGAGCAGTACTTC.

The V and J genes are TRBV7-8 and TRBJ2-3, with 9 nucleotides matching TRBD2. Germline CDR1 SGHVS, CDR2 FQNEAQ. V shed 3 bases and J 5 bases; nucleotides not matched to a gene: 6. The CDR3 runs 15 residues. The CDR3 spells CASSFVAGVGDTQYF. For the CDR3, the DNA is TGTGCCAGCAGCTTCGTAGCGGGAGTAGGAGATACGCAGTATTTT.

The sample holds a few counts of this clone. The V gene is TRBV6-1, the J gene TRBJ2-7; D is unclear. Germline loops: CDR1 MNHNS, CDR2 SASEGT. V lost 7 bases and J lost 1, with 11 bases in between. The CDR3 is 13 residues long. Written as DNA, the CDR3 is TGTGCCAGCATCTCCCTCACTTCCTACGAGCAGTACTTC. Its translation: CASISLTSYEQYF.

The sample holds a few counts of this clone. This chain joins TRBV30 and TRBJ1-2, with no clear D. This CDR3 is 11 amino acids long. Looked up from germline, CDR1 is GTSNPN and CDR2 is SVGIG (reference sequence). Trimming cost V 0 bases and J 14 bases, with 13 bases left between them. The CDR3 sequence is CAWSVLREATF. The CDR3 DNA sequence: TGTGCCTGGAGTGTATTACGGGAAGCGACCTTC.

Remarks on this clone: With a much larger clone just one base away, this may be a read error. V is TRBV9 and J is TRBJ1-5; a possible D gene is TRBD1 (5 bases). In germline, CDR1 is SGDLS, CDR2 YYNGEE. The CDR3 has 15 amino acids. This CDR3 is CTSSAGAGRQQPQHF. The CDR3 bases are TGTACCAGCAGCGCTGGAGCGGGGCGCCAACAGCCCCAGCATTTT.

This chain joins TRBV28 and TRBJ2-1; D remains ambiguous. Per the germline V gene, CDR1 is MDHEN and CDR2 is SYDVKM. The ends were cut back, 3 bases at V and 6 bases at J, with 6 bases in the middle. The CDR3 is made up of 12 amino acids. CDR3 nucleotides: TGTGCCAGCAGTTTGCGTCTCAATGAGCAGTTCTTC. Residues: CASSLRLNEQFF.

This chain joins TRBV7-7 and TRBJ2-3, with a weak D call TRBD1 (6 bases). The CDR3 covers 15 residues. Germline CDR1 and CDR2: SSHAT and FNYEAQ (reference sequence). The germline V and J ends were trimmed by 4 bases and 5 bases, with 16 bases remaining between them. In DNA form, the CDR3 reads TGTGCCAGCAGCTCCGGTACAGGGCGTGTAGATACGCAGTATTTT. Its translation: CASSSGTGRVDTQYF.

The CDR3 DNA is TGTGCCAGCAGCTTAGCTGTGAGACAGGGGGTAAATGAGCAGTTCTTC. Its translation is CASSLAVRQGVNEQFF. The V gene is TRBV7-6, the J gene TRBJ2-1, with 9 bases fitting TRBD1. Germline V gene lookup returns CDR1 SGHVS and CDR2 FNYEAQ. The V and J ends lost 0 bases and 7 bases, in that order; junction bases with no gene match: 7. The CDR3 spans 16 residues.

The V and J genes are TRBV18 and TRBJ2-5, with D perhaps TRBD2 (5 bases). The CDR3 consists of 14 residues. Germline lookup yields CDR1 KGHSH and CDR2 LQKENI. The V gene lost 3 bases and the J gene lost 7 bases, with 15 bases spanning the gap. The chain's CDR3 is CASSPRTPAGTQYF. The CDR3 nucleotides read TGTGCCAGCTCACCTCGGACCCCCGCGGGGACCCAGTACTTC.

The CDR3 sequence is CASSLGVSGVGEKLFF. CDR3 DNA: TGCGCCAGCAGCTTGGGTGTGTCAGGGGTGGGCGAAAAACTGTTTTTT. The V and J genes are TRBV5-1 and TRBJ1-4; perhaps TRBD1 as D (6 bases). V was pared by 0 bases and J by 8 bases, with 17 bases between. This CDR3 has 16 amino acids. Germline CDR1 is SGHRS and CDR2 is YFSETQ.

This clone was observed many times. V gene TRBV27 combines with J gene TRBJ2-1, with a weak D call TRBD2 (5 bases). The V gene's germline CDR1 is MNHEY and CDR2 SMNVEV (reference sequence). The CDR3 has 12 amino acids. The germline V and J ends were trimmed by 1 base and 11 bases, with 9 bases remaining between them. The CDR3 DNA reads TGTGCCAGCAGTTTATTAGGCGGGCAGCAGTTCTTC. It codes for CASSLLGGQQFF.

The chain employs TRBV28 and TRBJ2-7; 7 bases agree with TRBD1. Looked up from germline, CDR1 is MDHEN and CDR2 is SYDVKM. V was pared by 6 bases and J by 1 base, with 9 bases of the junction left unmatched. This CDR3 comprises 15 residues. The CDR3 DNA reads TGTGCCAGCAGATCCCTTGGGACAGTATCCTACGAGCAGTACTTC. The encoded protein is CASRSLGTVSYEQYF.

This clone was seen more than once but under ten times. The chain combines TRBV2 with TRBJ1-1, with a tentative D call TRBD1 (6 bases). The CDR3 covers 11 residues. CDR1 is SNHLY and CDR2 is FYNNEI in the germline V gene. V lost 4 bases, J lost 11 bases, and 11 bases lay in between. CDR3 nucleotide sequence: TGTGCCAGCAGTGCGGGACAAGGGGCTTTCTTT. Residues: CASSAGQGAFF. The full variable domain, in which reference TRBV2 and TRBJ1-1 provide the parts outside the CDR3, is EPEVTQTPSHQVTQMGQEVILRCVPISNHLYFYWYRQILGQKVEFLVSFYNNEISEKSEIFDDQFSVERPDGSNFTLKIRSTKLEDSAMYFCASSAGQGAFFGQGTRLTVV.

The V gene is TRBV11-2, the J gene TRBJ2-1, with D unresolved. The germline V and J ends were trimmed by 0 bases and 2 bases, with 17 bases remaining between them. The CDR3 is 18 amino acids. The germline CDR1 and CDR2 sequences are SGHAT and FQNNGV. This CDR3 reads CASSLEGKALRAYNEQFF. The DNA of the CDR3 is TGTGCCAGCAGCTTAGAGGGTAAAGCGCTGAGAGCCTACAATGAGCAGTTCTTC.

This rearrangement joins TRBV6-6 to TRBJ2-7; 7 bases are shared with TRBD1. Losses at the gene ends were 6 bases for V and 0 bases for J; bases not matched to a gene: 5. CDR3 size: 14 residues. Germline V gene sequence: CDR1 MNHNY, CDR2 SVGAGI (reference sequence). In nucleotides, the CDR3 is TGTGCCAGCAGAGAACAGGGGAACTCCTACGAGCAGTACTTC. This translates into CASREQGNSYEQYF.

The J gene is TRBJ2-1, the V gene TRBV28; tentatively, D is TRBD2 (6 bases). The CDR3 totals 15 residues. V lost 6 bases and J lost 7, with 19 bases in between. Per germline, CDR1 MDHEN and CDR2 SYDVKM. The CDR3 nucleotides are TGTGCCAGCAGCCGTTGGAGCACCGCGGGAAATGAGCAGTTCTTC. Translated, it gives CASSRWSTAGNEQFF.

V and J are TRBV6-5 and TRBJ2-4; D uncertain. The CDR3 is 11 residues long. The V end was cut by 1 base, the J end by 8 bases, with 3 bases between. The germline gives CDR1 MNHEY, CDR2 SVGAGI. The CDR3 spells CASSYWDIQYF. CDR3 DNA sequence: TGTGCCAGCAGTTACTGGGACATTCAGTACTTC.

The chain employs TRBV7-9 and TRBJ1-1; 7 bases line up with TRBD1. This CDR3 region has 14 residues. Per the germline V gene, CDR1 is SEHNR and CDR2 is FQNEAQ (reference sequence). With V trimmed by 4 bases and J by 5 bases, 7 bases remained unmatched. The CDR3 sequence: CASSSQQGLTEAFF. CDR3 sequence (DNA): TGTGCCAGCAGCTCCCAACAGGGGCTAACTGAAGCTTTCTTT.

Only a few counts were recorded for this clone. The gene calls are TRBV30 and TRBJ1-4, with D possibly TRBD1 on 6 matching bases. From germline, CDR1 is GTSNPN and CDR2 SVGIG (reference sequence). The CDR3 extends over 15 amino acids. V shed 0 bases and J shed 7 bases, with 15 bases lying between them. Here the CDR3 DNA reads TGTGCCTGGAGTGTTTCCGCGGGGGCGAGTGAAAAACTGTTTTTT. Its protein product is CAWSVSAGASEKLFF.

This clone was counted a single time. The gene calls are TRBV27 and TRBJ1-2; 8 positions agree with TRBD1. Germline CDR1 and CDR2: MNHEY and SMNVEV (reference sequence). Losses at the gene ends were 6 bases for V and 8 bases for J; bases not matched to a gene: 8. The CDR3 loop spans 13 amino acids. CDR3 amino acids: CASSPSTGVGYTF. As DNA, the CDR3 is TGTGCCAGCAGCCCCTCGACAGGGGTCGGCTACACCTTC.

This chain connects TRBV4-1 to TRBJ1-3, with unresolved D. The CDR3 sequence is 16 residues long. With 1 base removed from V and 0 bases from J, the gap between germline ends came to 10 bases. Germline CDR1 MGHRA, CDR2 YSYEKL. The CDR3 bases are TGCGCCAGCAGCCAAGGCGGGAGAGGCTCTGGAAACACCATATATTTT. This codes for CASSQGGRGSGNTIYF.

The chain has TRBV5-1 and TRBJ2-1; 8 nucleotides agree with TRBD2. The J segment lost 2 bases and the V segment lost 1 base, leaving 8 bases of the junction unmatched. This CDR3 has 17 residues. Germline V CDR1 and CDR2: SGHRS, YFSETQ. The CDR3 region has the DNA TGCGCCAGCAGCTTGCGGGCGGGAGGCCGTCCCTACAATGAGCAGTTCTTC. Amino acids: CASSLRAGGRPYNEQFF. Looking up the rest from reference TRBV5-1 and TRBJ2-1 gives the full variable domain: KAGVTQTPRYLIKTRGQQVTLSCSPISGHRSVSWYQQTPGQGLQFLFEYFSETQRNKGNFPGRFSGRQFSNSRSEMNVSTLELGDSALYLCASSLRAGGRPYNEQFFGPGTRLTVL.

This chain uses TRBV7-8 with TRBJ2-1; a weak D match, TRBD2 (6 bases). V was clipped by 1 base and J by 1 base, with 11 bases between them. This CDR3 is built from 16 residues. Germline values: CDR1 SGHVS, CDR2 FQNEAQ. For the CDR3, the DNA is TGTGCCAGCAGCTTAGGGGTCGGGAGATCCTACAATGAGCAGTTCTTC. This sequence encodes CASSLGVGRSYNEQFF.

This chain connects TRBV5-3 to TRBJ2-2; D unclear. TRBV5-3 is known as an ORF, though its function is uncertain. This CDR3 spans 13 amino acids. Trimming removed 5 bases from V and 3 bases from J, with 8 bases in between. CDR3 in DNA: TGTGCCAGAAGGGCCGCCTACACCGGGGAGCTGTTTTTT. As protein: CARRAAYTGELFF.

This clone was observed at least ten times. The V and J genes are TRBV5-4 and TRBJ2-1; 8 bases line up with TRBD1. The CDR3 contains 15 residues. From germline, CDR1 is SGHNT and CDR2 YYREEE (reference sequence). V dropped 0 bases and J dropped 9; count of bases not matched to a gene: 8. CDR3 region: CASSLVTGVGGEQFF. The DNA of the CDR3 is TGTGCCAGCAGCTTGGTGACAGGGGTGGGTGGTGAGCAGTTCTTC. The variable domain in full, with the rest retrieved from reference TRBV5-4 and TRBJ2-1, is ETGVTQSPTHLIKTRGQQVTLRCSSQSGHNTVSWYQQALGQGPQFIFQYYREEENGRGNFPPRFSGLQFPNYSSELNVNALELDDSALYLCASSLVTGVGGEQFFGPGTRLTVL.

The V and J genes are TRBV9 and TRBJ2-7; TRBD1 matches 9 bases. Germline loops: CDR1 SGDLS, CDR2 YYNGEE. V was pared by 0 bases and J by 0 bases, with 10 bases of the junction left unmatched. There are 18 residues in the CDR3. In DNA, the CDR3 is TGTGCCAGCAGCGTAGGTCCTCCGGGACAGGGACTCTCCTACGAGCAGTACTTC. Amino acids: CASSVGPPGQGLSYEQYF.

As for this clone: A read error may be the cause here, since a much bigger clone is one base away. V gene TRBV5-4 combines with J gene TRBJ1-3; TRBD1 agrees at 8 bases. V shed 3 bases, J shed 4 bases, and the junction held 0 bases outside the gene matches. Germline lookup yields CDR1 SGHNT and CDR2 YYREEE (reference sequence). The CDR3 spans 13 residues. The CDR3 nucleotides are TGTGCCAGCAGCTGGGACAGGGGAAACACCATATATTTT. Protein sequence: CASSWDRGNTIYF. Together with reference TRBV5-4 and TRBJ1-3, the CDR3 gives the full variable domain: ETGVTQSPTHLIKTRGQQVTLRCSSQSGHNTVSWYQQALGQGPQFIFQYYREEENGRGNFPPRFSGLQFPNYSSELNVNALELDDSALYLCASSWDRGNTIYFGEGSWLTVV.

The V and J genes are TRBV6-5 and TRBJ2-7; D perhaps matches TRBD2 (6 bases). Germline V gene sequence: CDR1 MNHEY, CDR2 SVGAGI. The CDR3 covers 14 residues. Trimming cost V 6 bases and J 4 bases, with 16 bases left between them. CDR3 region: CASRTGLATYEQYF. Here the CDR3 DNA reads TGTGCCAGCAGAACGGGGCTAGCGACGTACGAGCAGTACTTC.